Listed below are T cell receptor beta chains from one sample, sequenced in a study of beta chain features in type 1 diabetes. Clones were sequenced by immunoSEQ multiplex PCR, and TCRdb holds only the in-frame ones, with some missing. This sample has some 140,000 clones; about 10% occur once, and the top ten carry 0.75%. Source material: central memory CD4+ T cells from blood. The receptors originated from a man in his thirties or forties with type 1 diabetes. Each CDR3 is given with its conserved first and last residue. Each record gives: J gene, CDR3 length, V gene, clone size, D gene, CDR3 DNA, CDR3 protein. A D gene is named only where the DNA matches it firmly. For some rows the clone size is stated as once, few or many, or as a class when expanded; others skip it.

TRBJ2-3 14 TRBV4-3 few TRBD2 TGCGCCAGCAGTCACGGGACTAGCGGAGATACGCAGTATTTT CASSHGTSGDTQYF
TRBJ2-7 12 TRBV6-1 - - TGTGCCAGCAGTGGCGAAATCTACGAGCAGTACTTC CASSGEIYEQYF
TRBJ2-1 12 TRBV11-1 few - TGTGCCAGCAGCTCCCAGGTTGGGGAGCAGTTCTTC CASSSQVGEQFF
TRBJ2-3 15 TRBV2 - TRBD1 TGTGCCAGCAGCCAGAGGACAGGGGGCACAGATACGCAGTATTTT CASSQRTGGTDTQYF
TRBJ2-1 12 TRBV6-6 - - TGTGCCAGCAGGGGGGCGTCTAATGAGCAGTTCTTC CASRGASNEQFF
TRBJ2-7 16 TRBV6-1 - - TGTGCCAGCAGTGAAAACGGGTATGGGGCTTACTACGAGCAGTACTTC CASSENGYGAYYEQYF
TRBJ1-1 13 TRBV2 few - TGTGCCAGCAGTGAACAGGGGCGCGGGAGTGCTTTCTTT CASSEQGRGSAFF
TRBJ2-1 15 TRBV11-2 few TRBD2 TGTGCCAGCAGCTTTTCTAGCGGGGCCCAGAATGAGCAGTTCTTC CASSFSSGAQNEQFF
TRBJ2-7 12 TRBV11-2 - - TGTGCCAGCGGGGGCGGTCGCCACGAGCAGTACTTC CASGGGRHEQYF
TRBJ1-5 13 TRBV28 few - TGTGCCAGCAGTTCCCAGTTAAATCAGCCCCAGCATTTT CASSSQLNQPQHF
TRBJ1-1 16 TRBV6-6 - TRBD1 TGTGCCAGCAGTCAAAGGGGACAGGGGTCGAACACTGAAGCTTTCTTT CASSQRGQGSNTEAFF
TRBJ2-3 13 TRBV30 few TRBD2 TGTGCCTGGAGTGTAAAGGGTGGGGCGGGGGTGAATTTT CAWSVKGGAGVNF
TRBJ2-7 13 TRBV7-2 few - TGTGCCAGCAGCTTAGCGGGGGGCTACGAGCAGTACTTC CASSLAGGYEQYF
TRBJ1-2 14 TRBV9 - - TGTGCCAGCAGCGTGAGGGGAGGTAACTATGGCTACACCTTC CASSVRGGNYGYTF
TRBJ1-1 13 TRBV7-3 - - TGTGCCAGCAGCTTGACAGGGAACACTGAAGCTTTCTTT CASSLTGNTEAFF
TRBJ2-7 16 TRBV28 - TRBD1 TGTGCCAGCAGTTCCACCGCGGGACAGGGAGGCGACGAGCAGTACTTC CASSSTAGQGGDEQYF
TRBJ1-4 14 TRBV4-3 - - TGCGCCAGCACCCTAGACACCCGCGGGGAAAAACTGTTTTTT CASTLDTRGEKLFF
TRBJ2-1 15 TRBV2 many TRBD1 TGTGCCAGCAGTGAAAGGGACAGTGATGTCAATGAGCAGTTCTTC CASSERDSDVNEQFF
TRBJ2-1 15 TRBV11-2 few TRBD1 TGTGCCAGCAGCTCCGGGACAGGGTCCTACAATGAGCAGTTCTTC CASSSGTGSYNEQFF
TRBJ1-4 16 TRBV7-2 - TRBD1 TGTGCCAGCAGCCGTAGTGCGACAGGGGGCAACGAAAAACTGTTTTTT CASSRSATGGNEKLFF
TRBJ2-2 15 TRBV25-1 - - TGTGCCAGCAGTGAATTAAGGGGCTCCACCGGGGAGCTGTTTTTT CASSELRGSTGELFF
TRBJ2-7 13 TRBV28 - - TGTGCCAGCAGTCCAGCCGGGGTCTACGAGCAGTACTTC CASSPAGVYEQYF
TRBJ1-1 13 TRBV30 - - TGTGCCTGGATGAACTTCATGAACACTGAAGCTTTCTTT CAWMNFMNTEAFF
TRBJ2-7 15 TRBV5-6 - - TGTGCCAGCAGCTTCGATCTGCAGGGTATAGGGGAGCAGTACTTC CASSFDLQGIGEQYF
TRBJ2-6 16 TRBV18 few - TGTGCCAGCTCACCCATACAGGGTTCTGGGGCCAACGTCCTGACTTTC CASSPIQGSGANVLTF
TRBJ2-7 15 TRBV2 - - TGTGCCAGCAGTGAAAGGGGGGACAGCCCCTACGAGCAGTACTTC CASSERGDSPYEQYF
TRBJ1-6 15 TRBV7-9 few - TGTGCCAGCAGCTTACTCCAGACAGGTTATTCACCCCTCCACTTT CASSLLQTGYSPLHF
TRBJ2-7 14 TRBV7-9 few - TGTGCCAGCAGTCCTGATAGGAGCTCCTACGAGCAGTACTTC CASSPDRSSYEQYF
TRBJ2-2 15 TRBV4-2 many TRBD1 TGTGCCAGCAAGAAGTCCGGGACAGATGTCGGGGAGCTGTTTTTT CASKKSGTDVGELFF
TRBJ1-2 15 TRBV6-6 few TRBD1 TGTGCCAGCAGTTACCCTGGACAGGCAATCTATGGCTACACCTTC CASSYPGQAIYGYTF
TRBJ2-1 17 TRBV19 - TRBD2 TGTGCCAGTAATAATGGGTGGCGGGGGGGGGCCTACAATGAGCAGTTCTTC CASNNGWRGGAYNEQFF
TRBJ2-2 15 TRBV9 once - TGTGCCAGCAGCCCATATCCAACCGGGTCCGGGGAGCTGTTTTTT CASSPYPTGSGELFF
TRBJ1-5 17 TRBV19 few TRBD1 TGTGCCAGTAGTACCGGGACAGGGGGCTCTGCGTATCAGCCCCAGCATTTT CASSTGTGGSAYQPQHF
TRBJ1-2 13 TRBV19 - - TGTGCCAGTAGCAAGGTTAACAGGGATGGCTACACCTTC CASSKVNRDGYTF
TRBJ2-6 17 TRBV10-3 few - TGTGCCATCAGAACAGGGAGAAATAGCTCTGGGGCCAACGTCCTGACTTTC CAIRTGRNSSGANVLTF
TRBJ2-1 13 TRBV19 - - TGTGCCAGTAGTATCGGGTATGGCGGTGAGCAGTTCTTC CASSIGYGGEQFF
TRBJ1-1 11 TRBV20-1 few - TGCAGTGCTAGTGGGGGGATTAAAGCTTTCTTT CSASGGIKAFF